The 3 T cell receptor beta chains listed next were all sequenced from one sample in a study of blood T cell repertoires in COVID-19. Generated by immunoSEQ multiplex PCR, the TCRdb table keeps only in-frame clones and is missing some. In the table there are about 180,000 clones, about 81% of which are singletons. Sequenced material: peripheral blood. These receptor sequences come from a woman aged 80 or over with COVID-19, enrolled during active disease.

J is TRBJ1-6 and V is TRBV2; D gene uncertain. V lost 2 bases and J lost 9, with 11 bases in between. Looked up from germline, CDR1 is SNHLY and CDR2 is FYNNEI. CDR3 size: 14 residues. CDR3 residues: CASSELARGSPLHF. The CDR3 DNA reads as TGTGCCAGCAGTGAATTGGCTCGTGGTTCACCCCTCCACTTT.

The chain joins TRBV28 to TRBJ1-5; 8 bases line up with TRBD1. This CDR3 contains 18 residues. The V gene's germline CDR1 is MDHEN and CDR2 SYDVKM. The trim removed 7 bases at V and 0 bases at J, leaving 14 bases unmatched. CDR3 sequence: CASTPMSGGWDSNQPQHF. The CDR3 DNA follows: TGTGCCAGCACTCCCATGTCAGGGGGCTGGGATAGCAATCAGCCCCAGCATTTT.

This clone was counted once. V gene TRBV6-5 combines with J gene TRBJ1-4; a weak D match, TRBD1 (6 bases). The CDR3 spans 16 residues. The germline V gene has CDR1 MNHEY and CDR2 SVGAGI. V was clipped by 2 bases and J by 4 bases, with 14 bases between them. DNA of the CDR3: TGTGCCAGCAGTTACCACGAGGACAGCTATAATGAAAAACTGTTTTTT. It encodes CASSYHEDSYNEKLFF.